The 26 T cell receptor beta chains listed next were all sequenced from one sample in a study of shared clonotypes between healthy human individuals. Libraries were prepared by immunoSEQ multiplex PCR; TCRdb keeps only in-frame clonotypes and omits some of them. The profile shows about 2.1 million clones, about 92% of them singletons. Naive-designated CD8 cells lacked CD45RO, were positively enriched for CCR7, and omitted terminally differentiated effector memory CD45RA+ cells. The sample was naive CD8+ T cells from PBMCs. These receptors were obtained from a man aged 18 to 30 in good health. Some clones in this sample may be carry-over from other donors' samples.

The J gene is TRBJ1-3, the V gene TRBV7-9; 8 bases agree with TRBD1. The CDR3 runs to 16 residues. Trimming cost V 5 bases and J 0 bases; bases outside gene matches: 6. Looked up from germline, CDR1 is SEHNR and CDR2 is FQNEAQ (reference sequence). The CDR3 DNA reads TGTGCCAGCAGCCGCGGGACAGGCTCCTCTGGAAACACCATATATTTT. Translation: CASSRGTGSSGNTIYF.

The V call is TRBV27, the J call TRBJ2-7; D uncertain. V was cut by 4 bases and J by 4 bases, with 8 bases left in between. The CDR3 contains 12 residues. The germline V gene encodes CDR1 MNHEY and CDR2 SMNVEV (reference sequence). The CDR3 sequence: CASSSGRYEQYF. The CDR3 coding sequence is TGTGCCAGCAGTTCAGGACGGTACGAGCAGTACTTC.

The rearrangement uses TRBV4-1 and TRBJ2-1; TRBD2 agrees at 8 bases. V shed 1 base, J shed 0 bases, and the junction held 2 bases outside the gene matches. This CDR3 comprises 16 residues. Per germline, CDR1 MGHRA and CDR2 YSYEKL. As DNA, the CDR3 is TGCGCCAGCAGCCAAGTAGCGGGGTACTCCTACAATGAGCAGTTCTTC. It codes for CASSQVAGYSYNEQFF.

The genes are TRBV5-6 and TRBJ2-1; a weak D match, TRBD2 (5 bases). In germline, CDR1 is SGHDT, CDR2 YYEEEE. V lost 1 base, J lost 4 bases, and 12 bases lay in between. The CDR3 consists of 15 residues. The CDR3 nucleotides read TGTGCCAGCAGCTTGTCCGGACGGGAATACAATGAGCAGTTCTTC. This codes for CASSLSGREYNEQFF.

The chain is built from TRBV5-4 and TRBJ2-7; 7 nucleotides align to TRBD1. V shed 0 bases and J 2 bases; nucleotides not matched to a gene: 8. The CDR3 totals 16 residues. In germline, CDR1 is SGHNT, CDR2 YYREEE (reference sequence). CDR3 protein: CASSLGTGVPTYEQYF. The CDR3 bases are TGTGCCAGCAGCTTGGGTACAGGGGTTCCTACCTACGAGCAGTACTTC.

The chain employs TRBV7-9 and TRBJ1-2; D is possibly TRBD1 (6 bases). CDR3 length: 17 amino acids. Trimming cost V 1 base and J 5 bases, with 20 bases left between them. Per germline, CDR1 SEHNR and CDR2 FQNEAQ (reference sequence). In DNA, the CDR3 is TGTGCCAGCAGCTTAGGCCGACCGGACAGACATTGGTATGGCTACACCTTC. Its protein product is CASSLGRPDRHWYGYTF.

The J gene is TRBJ2-5, the V gene TRBV27; 10 positions agree with TRBD1. V shed 5 bases and J 1 base; nucleotides not matched to a gene: 4. Germline assignment: CDR1 MNHEY and CDR2 SMNVEV (reference sequence). The CDR3 is 15 amino acids. The CDR3 nucleotides read TGTGCCAGCAGTCTCCGGGACAGGGGCCAAGAGACCCAGTACTTC. Translation: CASSLRDRGQETQYF.

As regards this clone: Other DNA sequences within the sample encode an identical CDR3. This chain joins TRBV7-9 and TRBJ1-5, with D tentatively TRBD1 (5 bases). V was trimmed by 1 base and J by 1 base, leaving 5 bases between them. Per germline, CDR1 SEHNR and CDR2 FQNEAQ (reference sequence). The CDR3 sequence is 14 residues long. CDR3 nucleotide sequence: TGTGCCAGCAGCTTAGGGGACAGCAATCAGCCCCAGCATTTT. This sequence encodes CASSLGDSNQPQHF.

V usage is TRBV28 and J usage is TRBJ1-1, with D possibly being TRBD1 (5 bases). Germline V gene data show CDR1 as MDHEN and CDR2 as SYDVKM. This CDR3 region has 14 residues. V was trimmed by 3 bases and J by 1 base, leaving 9 bases between them. The CDR3, as DNA: TGTGCCAGCAGTTTTACCAGGGCGAACACTGAAGCTTTCTTT. It specifies CASSFTRANTEAFF.

This rearrangement joins TRBV28 to TRBJ2-7; D is perhaps TRBD1 (6 bases). The germline gives CDR1 MDHEN, CDR2 SYDVKM. CDR3 size: 15 residues. V was clipped by 5 bases and J by 3 bases, with 17 bases between them. This CDR3 is CASSLGGTGFYEQYF. The DNA for the CDR3 is TGTGCCAGCAGTCTTGGGGGCACCGGATTCTACGAGCAGTACTTC. The full variable domain, in which reference TRBV28 and TRBJ2-7 provide the parts outside the CDR3, is DVKVTQSSRYLVKRTGEKVFLECVQDMDHENMFWYRQDPGLGLRLIYFSYDVKMKEKGDIPEGYSVSREKKERFSLILESASTNQTSMYLCASSLGGTGFYEQYFGPGTRLTVT.

The chain joins TRBV19 to TRBJ2-7; TRBD1 agrees at 10 bases. CDR3 length: 13 amino acids. The V gene end was trimmed by 6 bases and the J gene end by 7 bases; junction bases not matched to a gene: 6. Germline values: CDR1 LNHDA, CDR2 SQIVND (reference sequence). CDR3: CASRGDRGQEQYF. In DNA, the CDR3 is TGTGCCAGTAGGGGAGACAGGGGGCAAGAGCAGTACTTC.

V gene TRBV4-3 combines with J gene TRBJ2-7, with a weak D call TRBD2 (6 bases). This CDR3 has 14 residues. Trimming pared 3 bases from V and 6 bases from J, leaving 15 bases between. Germline CDR1 LGHNA, CDR2 YSLEER. The CDR3 bases are TGCGCCAGCAGCCATCGGGCGGGGCCGGGCGAGCAGTACTTC. Translation gives CASSHRAGPGEQYF.

The chain recombines TRBV28 with TRBJ2-5; 7 nucleotides match TRBD1. Germline values: CDR1 MDHEN, CDR2 SYDVKM. Trimming removed 6 bases from V and 4 bases from J; junction bases left unmatched: 5. This CDR3 contains 13 residues. CDR3 sequence (DNA): TGTGCCAGCAGAGCAACAGGGGTAGAGACCCAGTACTTC. It specifies CASRATGVETQYF.

The rearrangement uses TRBV10-3 and TRBJ2-1; no firm D call. V was shortened by 2 bases and J by 4 bases, with 6 bases between the two germline ends. CDR1 is ENHRY, CDR2 SYGVKD, per germline. This CDR3 has 13 amino acids. The CDR3 sequence is CAISEVSYNEQFF. CDR3 coding DNA: TGTGCCATCAGTGAGGTGTCGTACAATGAGCAGTTCTTC.

The CDR3 region is CASSVELEREAQYF. The CDR3 nucleotides are TGTGCCAGCAGCGTGGAGCTGGAGCGGGAGGCGCAGTATTTT. This chain uses TRBV9 with TRBJ2-3; 9 bases agree with TRBD2. The CDR3 is 14 amino acids. Germline V gene data show CDR1 as SGDLS and CDR2 as YYNGEE. Losses at the gene ends were 2 bases for V and 10 bases for J; bases not matched to a gene: 8.

The chain couples TRBV9 to TRBJ2-1; TRBD2 matches 12 bases. V trimming: 3 bases; J trimming: 5 bases; junction bases outside the gene matches: 6. Germline V gene sequence: CDR1 SGDLS, CDR2 YYNGEE. This CDR3 is 16 amino acids long. The CDR3 bases are TGTGCCAGCAGCGGGCGGACTAGCGGGACCCACAATGAGCAGTTCTTC. Translation: CASSGRTSGTHNEQFF.

This clone was recorded a few times. The chain joins TRBV19 to TRBJ1-5, with D possibly being TRBD1 (5 bases). The germline gives CDR1 LNHDA, CDR2 SQIVND (reference sequence). V lost 4 bases and J lost 3, with 10 bases in between. The CDR3 sequence is 14 residues long. The CDR3 reads CASSTQGDNQPQHF. CDR3 nucleotide sequence: TGTGCCAGTAGTACCCAAGGGGACAATCAGCCCCAGCATTTT.

This clone was found once. In the same sample, other DNA sequences code for this CDR3. This chain connects TRBV9 to TRBJ2-3; 12 bases are shared with TRBD2. Trimming removed 4 bases from V and 1 base from J; junction bases left unmatched: 4. The CDR3 consists of 16 residues. Germline V gene sequence: CDR1 SGDLS, CDR2 YYNGEE. DNA of the CDR3: TGTGCCAGCAGCCCCGGACTAGCGGGGCGCACAGATACGCAGTATTTT. Encoded protein: CASSPGLAGRTDTQYF.

This sequence joins TRBV2 and TRBJ1-4; D uncertain. Germline V lookup: CDR1 SNHLY, CDR2 FYNNEI. V gave up 0 bases and J gave up 0 bases, with 14 bases separating them. The CDR3 totals 18 residues. CDR3 coding DNA: TGTGCCAGCAGTGAAGCCCGTTTGAGGTTAGCAACTAATGAAAAACTGTTTTTT. It encodes CASSEARLRLATNEKLFF.

DNA for the CDR3: TGTGCCAGCAGCCCAAGCGGCGGGGGGGCAGATACGCAGTATTTT. This translates into CASSPSGGGADTQYF. The V call is TRBV7-3, the J call TRBJ2-3, with 9 bases identical to TRBD2. The CDR3 is 15 residues long. V lost 5 bases and J lost 4; bases outside the gene matches: 7. Looked up from germline, CDR1 is SGHTA and CDR2 is FQGTGA.

This clone was seen more than once but under ten times. The chain has TRBV9 and TRBJ1-1; no clear D gene. Germline CDR1 is SGDLS and CDR2 is YYNGEE. The CDR3 totals 15 residues. With 0 bases removed from V and 3 bases from J, the gap between germline ends came to 12 bases. This CDR3 is CASSVVGLGDTEAFF. CDR3 coding DNA: TGTGCCAGCAGCGTAGTCGGACTAGGAGACACTGAAGCTTTCTTT.

The chain is built from TRBV9 and TRBJ2-7, with D hard to call. Trimming stripped 3 bases from V and 2 bases from J, with 12 bases between. Per the germline V gene, CDR1 is SGDLS and CDR2 is YYNGEE. The length of the CDR3 is 14 residues. CDR3 in DNA: TGTGCCAGCAGCGCCCGGAACCTACCCTACGAGCAGTACTTC. Protein product: CASSARNLPYEQYF.

V usage is TRBV27 and J usage is TRBJ2-1; 10 nucleotides align to TRBD2. Unmatched junction bases numbered 11, after V lost 2 bases and J lost 13 bases. CDR3 length equals 15 residues. Germline CDR1 MNHEY, CDR2 SMNVEV (reference sequence). DNA for the CDR3: TGTGCCAGCAGTTTAGTGCTAGCGGGGGTCGAGGGTCAGTTCTTC. This codes for CASSLVLAGVEGQFF.

Notes on this clone: Other DNA sequences within the sample encode an identical CDR3. V and J are TRBV9 and TRBJ1-1; no reliable D call. V lost 0 bases to trimming and J lost 7 bases, with 10 bases between them. Germline V lookup: CDR1 SGDLS, CDR2 YYNGEE. The CDR3 is made up of 13 amino acids. This CDR3 reads CASSVGGTGEAFF. CDR3 in DNA: TGTGCCAGCAGCGTAGGGGGTACGGGTGAAGCTTTCTTT. Using reference TRBV9 and TRBJ1-1 for the parts outside the CDR3, the full variable domain is DSGVTQTPKHLITATGQRVTLRCSPRSGDLSVYWYQQSLDQGLQFLIQYYNGEERAKGNILERFSAQQFPDLHSELNLSSLELGDSALYFCASSVGGTGEAFFGQGTRLTVV.

V and J are TRBV4-2 and TRBJ2-1, with D possibly TRBD1 on 5 matching bases. Trimming removed 0 bases at V and 8 bases at J, with 17 bases between. CDR3 length: 16 residues. Germline V lookup: CDR1 LGHNA, CDR2 YNFKEQ. CDR3 residues: CASSQDGASRTDEQFF. For the CDR3, the DNA is TGTGCCAGCAGCCAAGATGGGGCCTCTCGAACCGATGAGCAGTTCTTC.

Remarks on this clone: In the same sample, other DNA sequences code for this CDR3. This chain joins TRBV25-1 and TRBJ1-1; the D is unclear. Between the trimmed V and J ends, which lost 4 bases and 0 bases, there was a span of 6 bases. Germline V gene sequence: CDR1 MGHDK, CDR2 SYGVNS. This CDR3 is 13 amino acids long. Here the CDR3 DNA reads TGTGCCAGCAGTGCCGGAGTGAACACTGAAGCTTTCTTT. Its translation is CASSAGVNTEAFF.